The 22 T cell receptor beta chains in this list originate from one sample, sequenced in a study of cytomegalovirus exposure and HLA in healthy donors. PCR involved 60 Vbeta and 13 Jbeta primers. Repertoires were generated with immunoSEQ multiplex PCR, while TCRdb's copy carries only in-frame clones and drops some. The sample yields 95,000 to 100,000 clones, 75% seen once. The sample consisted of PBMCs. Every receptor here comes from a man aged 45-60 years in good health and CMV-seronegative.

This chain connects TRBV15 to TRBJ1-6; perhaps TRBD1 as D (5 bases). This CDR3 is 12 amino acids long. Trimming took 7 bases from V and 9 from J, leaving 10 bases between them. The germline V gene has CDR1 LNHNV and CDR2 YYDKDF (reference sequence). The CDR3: CATTRRGSPLHF. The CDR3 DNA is TGTGCCACCACTAGGAGGGGTTCACCCCTCCACTTT.

The CDR3 sequence: CASSQDRTQNTEAFF. CDR3 in DNA: TGTGCCAGCAGCCAGGACAGAACACAGAACACTGAAGCTTTCTTT. The chain combines TRBV5-4 with TRBJ1-1; the D gene is possibly TRBD1 (6 bases). The V gene lost 4 bases and the J gene lost 1 base, with 14 bases spanning the gap. Germline assignment: CDR1 SGHNT and CDR2 YYREEE (reference sequence). The CDR3 consists of 15 residues.

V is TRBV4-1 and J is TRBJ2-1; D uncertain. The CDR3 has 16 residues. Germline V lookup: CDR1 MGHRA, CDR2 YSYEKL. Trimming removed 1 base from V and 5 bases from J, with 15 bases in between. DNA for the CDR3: TGCGCCAGCAGCCAAGGTGCTACTACTGTAGACAATGAGCAGTTCTTC. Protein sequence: CASSQGATTVDNEQFF.

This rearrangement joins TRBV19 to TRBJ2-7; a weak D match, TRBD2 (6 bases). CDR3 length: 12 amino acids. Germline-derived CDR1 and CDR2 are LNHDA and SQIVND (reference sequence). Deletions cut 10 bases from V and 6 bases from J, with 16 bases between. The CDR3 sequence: CATSGPAGEQYF. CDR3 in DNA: TGTGCCACTTCGGGCCCAGCGGGCGAGCAGTACTTC.

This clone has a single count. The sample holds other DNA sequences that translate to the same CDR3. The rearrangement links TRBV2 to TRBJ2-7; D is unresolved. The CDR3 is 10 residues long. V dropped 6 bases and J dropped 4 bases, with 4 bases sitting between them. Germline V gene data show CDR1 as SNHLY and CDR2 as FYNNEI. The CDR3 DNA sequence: TGTGCCAGCAGGCGATACGAGCAGTACTTC. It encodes CASRRYEQYF.

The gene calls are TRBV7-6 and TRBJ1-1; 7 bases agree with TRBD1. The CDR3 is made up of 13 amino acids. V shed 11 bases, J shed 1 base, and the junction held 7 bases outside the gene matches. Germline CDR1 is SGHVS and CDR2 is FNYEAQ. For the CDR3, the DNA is TGTGCCTCCCGGAGGGGGCCGAACACTGAAGCTTTCTTT. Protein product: CASRRGPNTEAFF.

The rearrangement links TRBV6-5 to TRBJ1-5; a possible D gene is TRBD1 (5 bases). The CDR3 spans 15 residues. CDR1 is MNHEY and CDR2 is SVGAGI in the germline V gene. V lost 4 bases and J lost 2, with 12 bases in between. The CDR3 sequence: CASSSQGLGNQPQHF. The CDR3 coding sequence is TGTGCCAGCAGTTCGCAGGGACTGGGCAATCAGCCCCAGCATTTT.

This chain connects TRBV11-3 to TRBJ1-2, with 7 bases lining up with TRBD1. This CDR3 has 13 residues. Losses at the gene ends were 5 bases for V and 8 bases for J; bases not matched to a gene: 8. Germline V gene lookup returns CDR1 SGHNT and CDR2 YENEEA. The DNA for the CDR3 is TGTGCCAGCAGCAAGCGACAGGGTGAGGGCTACACCTTC. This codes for CASSKRQGEGYTF. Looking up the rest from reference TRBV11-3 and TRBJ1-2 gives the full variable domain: EAGVVQSPRYKIIEKKQPVAFWCNPISGHNTLYWYLQNLGQGPELLIRYENEEAVDDSQLPKDRFSAERLKGVDSTLKIQPAELGDSAVYLCASSKRQGEGYTFGSGTRLTVV.

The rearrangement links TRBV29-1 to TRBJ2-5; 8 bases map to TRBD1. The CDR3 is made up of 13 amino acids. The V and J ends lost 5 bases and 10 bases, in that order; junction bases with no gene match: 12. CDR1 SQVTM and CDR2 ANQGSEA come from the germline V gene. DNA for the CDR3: TGCAGCGTTTTCGGACAGGGAGAGGGGGTCCAGTACTTC. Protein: CSVFGQGEGVQYF.

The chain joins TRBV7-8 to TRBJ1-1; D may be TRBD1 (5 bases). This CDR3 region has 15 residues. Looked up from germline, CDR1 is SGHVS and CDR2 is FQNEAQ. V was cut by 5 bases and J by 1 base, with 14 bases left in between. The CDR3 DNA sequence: TGTGCCAGCAGCCCGGACGGGGGAAAGAACACTGAAGCTTTCTTT. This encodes CASSPDGGKNTEAFF. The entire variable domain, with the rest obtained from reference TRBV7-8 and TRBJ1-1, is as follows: GAGVSQSPRYKVAKRGQDVALRCDPISGHVSLFWYQQALGQGPEFLTYFQNEAQLDKSGLPSDRFFAERPEGSVSTLKIQRTQQEDSAVYLCASSPDGGKNTEAFFGQGTRLTVV.

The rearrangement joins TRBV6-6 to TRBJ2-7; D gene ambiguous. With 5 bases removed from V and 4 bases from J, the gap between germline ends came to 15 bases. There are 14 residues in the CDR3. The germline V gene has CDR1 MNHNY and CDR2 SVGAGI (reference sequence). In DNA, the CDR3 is TGTGCCAGCAGTCTAGAGGCTTTCCTGTACGAGCAGTACTTC. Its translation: CASSLEAFLYEQYF.

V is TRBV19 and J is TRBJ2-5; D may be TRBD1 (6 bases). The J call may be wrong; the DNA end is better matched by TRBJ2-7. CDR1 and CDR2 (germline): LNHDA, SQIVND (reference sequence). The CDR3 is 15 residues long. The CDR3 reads CASSPRGRGFNEQYF. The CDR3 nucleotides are TGTGCCAGTAGTCCACGAGGCAGGGGATTCAACGAGCAGTACTTC.

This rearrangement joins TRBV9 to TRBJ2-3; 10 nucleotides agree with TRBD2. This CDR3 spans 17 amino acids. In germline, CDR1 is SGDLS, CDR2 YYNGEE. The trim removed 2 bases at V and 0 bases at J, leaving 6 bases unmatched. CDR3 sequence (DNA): TGTGCCAGCAGCGTTTATGGGACTAGCGATAGCACAGATACGCAGTATTTT. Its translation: CASSVYGTSDSTDTQYF.

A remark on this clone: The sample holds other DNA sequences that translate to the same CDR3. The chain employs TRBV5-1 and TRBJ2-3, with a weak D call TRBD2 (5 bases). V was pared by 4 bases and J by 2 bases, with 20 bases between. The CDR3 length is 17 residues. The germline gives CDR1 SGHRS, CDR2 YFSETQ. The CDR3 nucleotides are TGCGCCAGCAGCCCTACTGGACGGGAAAAGCTCACAGATACGCAGTATTTT. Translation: CASSPTGREKLTDTQYF.

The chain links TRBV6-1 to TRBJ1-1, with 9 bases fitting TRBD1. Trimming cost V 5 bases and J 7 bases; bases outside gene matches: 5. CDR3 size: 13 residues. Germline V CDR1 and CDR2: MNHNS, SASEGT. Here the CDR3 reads CASSYRGQGEAFF. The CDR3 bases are TGTGCCAGCAGTTATAGGGGACAGGGTGAAGCTTTCTTT.

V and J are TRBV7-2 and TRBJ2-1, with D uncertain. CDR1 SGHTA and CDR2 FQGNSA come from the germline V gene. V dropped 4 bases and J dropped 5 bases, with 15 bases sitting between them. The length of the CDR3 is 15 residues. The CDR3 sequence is CASSSQYSQNNEQFF. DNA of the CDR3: TGTGCCAGCAGCTCACAGTATAGTCAGAACAATGAGCAGTTCTTC.

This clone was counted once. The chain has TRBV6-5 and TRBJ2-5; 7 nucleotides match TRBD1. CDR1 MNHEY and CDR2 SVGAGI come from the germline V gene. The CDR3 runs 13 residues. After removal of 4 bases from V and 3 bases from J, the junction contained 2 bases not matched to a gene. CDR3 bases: TGTGCCAGCAGTTTCGACAGGGAAGAGACCCAGTACTTC. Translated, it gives CASSFDREETQYF.

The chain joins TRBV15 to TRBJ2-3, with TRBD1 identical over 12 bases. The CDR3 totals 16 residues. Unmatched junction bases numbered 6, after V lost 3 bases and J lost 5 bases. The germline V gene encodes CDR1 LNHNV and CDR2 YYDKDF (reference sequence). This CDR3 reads CATSSRDRGQVDTQYF. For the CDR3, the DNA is TGTGCCACCAGCAGCCGGGACAGGGGGCAAGTAGATACGCAGTATTTT.

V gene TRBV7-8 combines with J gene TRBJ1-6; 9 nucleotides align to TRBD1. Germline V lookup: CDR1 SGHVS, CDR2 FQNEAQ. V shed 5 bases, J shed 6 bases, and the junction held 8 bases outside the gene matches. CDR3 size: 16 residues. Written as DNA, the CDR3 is TGTGCCAGCAGCCTCAACCCGGGACAGGGTAATTCACCCCTCCACTTT. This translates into CASSLNPGQGNSPLHF.

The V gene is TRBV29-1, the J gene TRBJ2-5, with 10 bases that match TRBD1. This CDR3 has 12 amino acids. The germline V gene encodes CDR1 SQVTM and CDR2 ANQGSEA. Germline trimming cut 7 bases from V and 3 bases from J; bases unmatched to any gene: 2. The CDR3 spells CSAGQGEETQYF. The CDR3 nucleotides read TGCAGCGCCGGACAGGGGGAAGAGACCCAGTACTTC.

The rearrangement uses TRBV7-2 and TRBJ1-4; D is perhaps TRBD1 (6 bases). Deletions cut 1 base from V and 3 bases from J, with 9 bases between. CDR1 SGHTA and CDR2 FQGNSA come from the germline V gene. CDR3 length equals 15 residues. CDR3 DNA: TGTGCCAGCAGCTTAGGGGGGCAAGCTAATGAAAAACTGTTTTTT. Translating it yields CASSLGGQANEKLFF.

CDR3: CASSVGLGTYEQYF. The CDR3 DNA is TGTGCCAGCAGCGTGGGACTAGGGACCTACGAGCAGTACTTC. The chain joins TRBV7-8 to TRBJ2-7; 8 nucleotides match TRBD2. Germline V lookup: CDR1 SGHVS, CDR2 FQNEAQ. V lost 5 bases and J lost 2; bases outside the gene matches: 5. The CDR3 length is 14 residues.